In its sample, the clone carrying this TCR beta chain was seen a few times. The data are from a study of T cell responses to AZD1222 COVID-19 vaccine. V dropped 5 bases and J dropped 0 bases, with 14 bases sitting between them. The CDR3 is made up of 17 amino acids. Germline values: CDR1 SGHTA, CDR2 FQGNSA. The data were produced by immunoSEQ multiplex PCR, yet TCRdb's version contains in-frame clones alone and is incomplete. Of approximately 110,000 clones listed, roughly 87% are singletons. This sample comprised peripheral blood, obtained on day 0 of AZD1222 vaccination. The J gene is TRBJ2-6, the V gene TRBV7-2; possible D gene TRBD1, 5 bases. This clonotype originated in an adult in good health. The CDR3 reads CASSTVTDLSGANVLTF. CDR3 DNA sequence: TGTGCCAGCAGCACGGTGACAGACCTCTCTGGGGCCAACGTCCTGACTTTC.